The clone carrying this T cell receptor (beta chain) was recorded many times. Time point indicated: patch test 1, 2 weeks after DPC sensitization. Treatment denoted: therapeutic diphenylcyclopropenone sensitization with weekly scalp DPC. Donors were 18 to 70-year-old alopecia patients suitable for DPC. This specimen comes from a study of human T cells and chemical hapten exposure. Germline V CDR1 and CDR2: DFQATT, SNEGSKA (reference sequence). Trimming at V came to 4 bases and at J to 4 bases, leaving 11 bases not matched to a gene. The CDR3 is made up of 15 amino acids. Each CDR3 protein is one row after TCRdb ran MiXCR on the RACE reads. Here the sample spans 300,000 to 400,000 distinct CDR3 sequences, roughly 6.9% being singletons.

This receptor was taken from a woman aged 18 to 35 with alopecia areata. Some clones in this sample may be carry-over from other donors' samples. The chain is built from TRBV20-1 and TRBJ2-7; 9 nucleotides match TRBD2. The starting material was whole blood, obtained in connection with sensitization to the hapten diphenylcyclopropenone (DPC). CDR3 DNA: TGCAGTGCTAAAAAATCCGGGACTAGCTTGTACGAGCAGTACTTC. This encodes CSAKKSGTSLYEQYF.